The source of this T cell receptor beta chain is a study of OX40 agonist ivuxolimab in advanced cancers. Study in general: At doses from 0.01 to 10 mg/kg, patients were given intravenous ivuxolimab every 2 weeks.

Patients were ineligible given autoimmune disease history or systemic immunosuppression. V was clipped by 4 bases and J by 3 bases, with 9 bases between them. The CDR3 length is 13 residues. In germline, CDR1 is SSHAT, CDR2 FNYEAQ (reference sequence). Clones were sequenced by immunoSEQ multiplex PCR, and TCRdb holds only the in-frame ones, with some missing. The profile shows around 110,000 clones, around 93% of them singletons. The clonotype originates from an adult with an advanced solid tumor such as melanoma, head and neck, liver or kidney cancer. Sample: CD4+ or CD8+ T cells sorted from blood, taken in a trial of the OX40 agonist ivuxolimab. The chain has TRBV7-7 and TRBJ1-1; possibly TRBD1 for D (6 bases). The CDR3 reads CASSWTVYTEAFF. The CDR3 coding sequence is TGTGCCAGCAGCTGGACAGTTTACACTGAAGCTTTCTTT.